These 24 T cell receptor beta chains were sequenced from one sample in a study of T-cell memory formation after mild COVID-19. Each CDR3 protein is one row after TCRdb ran MiXCR on the 5' RACE reads. The repertoire holds around 220,000 distinct CDR3 sequences, with about a sixth as singletons. The sequenced material came from PBMCs or a T cell subset sorted from them (not recorded which). Every receptor here comes from a man between 18 and 35 years old who had mild COVID-19 (a few samples of this study predate the infection). Cell type and time point are not known.

This clonotype was detected a few times. The chain recombines TRBV5-1 with TRBJ1-4; 7 positions agree with TRBD1. Germline V gene data show CDR1 as SGHRS and CDR2 as YFSETQ. With 4 bases clipped from V and 5 bases from J, the junction kept 5 bases outside the gene matches. The CDR3 has 14 amino acids. For the CDR3, the DNA is TGCGCCAGCAGCCTGGGGGACAGCAATGAAAAACTGTTTTTT. Amino acid sequence: CASSLGDSNEKLFF.

There are many counts of this clonotype. V usage is TRBV7-2 and J usage is TRBJ1-5; D is uncertain. V lost 1 base and J lost 1, with 8 bases in between. The CDR3 runs 15 residues. The germline V gene encodes CDR1 SGHTA and CDR2 FQGNSA. The CDR3 coding sequence is TGTGCCAGCAGCTTAGTTGGCCAGAGCAATCAGCCCCAGCATTTT. Protein sequence: CASSLVGQSNQPQHF. Full variable domain (rest looked up from reference TRBV7-2 and TRBJ1-5): GAGVSQSPSNKVTEKGKDVELRCDPISGHTALYWYRQSLGQGLEFLIYFQGNSAPDKSGLPSDRFSAERTGGSVSTLTIQRTQQEDSAVYLCASSLVGQSNQPQHFGDGTRLSIL.

V is TRBV20-1 and J is TRBJ2-1; 10 positions agree with TRBD1. V dropped 5 bases and J dropped 0; count of bases not matched to a gene: 4. The CDR3 length is 15 residues. The germline V gene encodes CDR1 DFQATT and CDR2 SNEGSKA (reference sequence). The CDR3: CSAWDRGSSYNEQFF. CDR3 DNA sequence: TGCAGTGCTTGGGACAGGGGAAGCTCCTACAATGAGCAGTTCTTC.

The rearrangement joins TRBV6-5 to TRBJ2-7; weak D call: TRBD1 (5 bases). Germline V gene sequence: CDR1 MNHEY, CDR2 SVGAGI. This CDR3 is built from 13 residues. The ends were cut back, 8 bases at V and 3 bases at J, with 14 bases in the middle. The CDR3 DNA is TGTGCCAGCGGAAGGGGATTCAACTACGAGCAGTACGTC. Its translation: CASGRGFNYEQYV.

This chain uses TRBV12-3 or TRBV12-4 with TRBJ1-2; possible D gene TRBD1, 6 bases. This CDR3 comprises 12 residues. V was cut by 8 bases and J by 8 bases, with 15 bases left in between. CDR3 sequence reads: CASQLTGGGYTF. CDR3 DNA: TGTGCCAGCCAATTAACGGGGGGCGGCTACACCTTC.

V usage is TRBV4-1 and J usage is TRBJ1-2; D not resolved. The ends were cut back, 0 bases at V and 8 bases at J, with 10 bases in the middle. This CDR3 is built from 13 residues. Germline values: CDR1 MGHRA, CDR2 YSYEKL. CDR3 bases: TGCGCCAGCAGCCAAGATCTTGGGGTCGGCTACACCTTC. It translates to CASSQDLGVGYTF.

This clonotype was seen a few times. V usage is TRBV7-9 and J usage is TRBJ2-5; tentative D call: TRBD1 (6 bases). This CDR3 is 15 amino acids long. CDR1 and CDR2 (germline): SEHNR, FQNEAQ (reference sequence). The V end was cut by 6 bases, the J end by 3 bases, with 17 bases between. The CDR3 is CASREPGHAKETQYF. In DNA form, the CDR3 reads TGTGCCAGCAGGGAGCCGGGACATGCTAAAGAGACCCAGTACTTC. Combining the CDR3 with reference TRBV7-9 and TRBJ2-5 gives the whole variable domain DTGVSQNPRHKITKRGQNVTFRCDPISEHNRLYWYRQTLGQGPEFLTYFQNEAQLEKSRLLSDRFSAERPKGSFSTLEIQRTEQGDSAMYLCASREPGHAKETQYFGPGTRLLVL.

This clonotype was found many times. This rearrangement joins TRBV20-1 to TRBJ2-5; D is unresolved. The CDR3 covers 13 residues. From germline, CDR1 is DFQATT and CDR2 SNEGSKA (reference sequence). The ends were cut back, 2 bases at V and 0 bases at J, with 7 bases in the middle. The CDR3 coding sequence is TGCAGTGCTAGACAGGATGACCAAGAGACCCAGTACTTC. Translation gives CSARQDDQETQYF.

This clonotype came up a few times. V is TRBV20-1 and J is TRBJ2-3; D is possibly TRBD1 (5 bases). V lost 0 bases and J 4 bases, leaving 14 bases between the germline ends. The CDR3 length is 15 residues. CDR1 DFQATT and CDR2 SNEGSKA come from the germline V gene (reference sequence). The CDR3 region has the DNA TGCAGTGCTAGAGATGCCAGGGATCATCCAGATACGCAGTATTTT. Translation gives CSARDARDHPDTQYF.

This clonotype was observed at least ten times. J is TRBJ2-5 and V is TRBV3-1; the D is unclear. The V and J ends lost 6 bases and 2 bases respectively, with 7 bases between them. The CDR3 is 12 amino acids. Germline lookup yields CDR1 LGHDT and CDR2 YNNKEL (reference sequence). Written as DNA, the CDR3 is TGTGCCAGCAGTCAGCGACAAGAGACCCAGTACTTC. Its protein is CASSQRQETQYF.

This chain uses TRBV5-1 with TRBJ1-1, with D unclear. CDR1 is SGHRS and CDR2 is YFSETQ in the germline V gene. The CDR3 has 15 residues. Trimming took off 4 bases at V and 4 bases at J, with 17 bases between the two ends. The CDR3 nucleotides read TGCGCCAGCAGCCCCGCCGGGCCCCGGGTCACTGAAGCTTTCTTT. As protein: CASSPAGPRVTEAFF.

The gene calls are TRBV6-1 and TRBJ2-5, with 8 nucleotides matching TRBD2. The CDR3 runs to 15 residues. Looked up from germline, CDR1 is MNHNS and CDR2 is SASEGT. The V gene end was trimmed by 5 bases and the J gene end by 5 bases; junction bases not matched to a gene: 10. The CDR3 loop reads CASSPGTRHVETQYF. The CDR3 DNA reads as TGTGCCAGCAGTCCCGGGACTAGACATGTCGAGACCCAGTACTTC.

A few counts support this clonotype. This chain joins TRBV4-3 and TRBJ2-1, with D perhaps matching TRBD2 (6 bases). Germline CDR1 is LGHNA and CDR2 is YSLEER. The V and J ends lost 1 base and 2 bases respectively, with 15 bases between them. The CDR3 loop spans 17 amino acids. In DNA form, the CDR3 reads TGCGCCAGCAGCCAAGTTGGTGGTAGCGGAACCTACAATGAGCAGTTCTTC. Its translation is CASSQVGGSGTYNEQFF.

The genes are TRBV10-1 and TRBJ2-7, with D unclear. V was clipped by 0 bases and J by 0 bases, with 6 bases between them. Per germline, CDR1 WNHNN and CDR2 SYGVQD (reference sequence). The CDR3 sequence is 14 residues long. CDR3 amino acids: CASSESGISYEQYF. The DNA for the CDR3 is TGCGCCAGCAGTGAGTCGGGAATCTCCTACGAGCAGTACTTC.

This chain connects TRBV4-3 to TRBJ1-4, with D perhaps TRBD1 (6 bases). The CDR3 is 15 residues long. V lost 1 base and J lost 8, with 14 bases in between. CDR1 and CDR2 (germline): LGHNA, YSLEER. CDR3: CASSQAGQSAEKLFF. CDR3 nucleotides: TGCGCCAGCAGCCAAGCCGGACAGAGTGCCGAAAAACTGTTTTTT.

This clonotype has a handful of counts. This chain links TRBV20-1 with TRBJ2-3, with D maybe TRBD1 (6 bases). CDR1 DFQATT and CDR2 SNEGSKA come from the germline V gene (reference sequence). The V end lost 6 bases, the J end lost 6 bases, and 22 bases lay between the germline ends. The CDR3 length is 15 residues. Written as DNA, the CDR3 is TGCAGTGCAGGAAAATCCGGTAGGGGGTCGGATACGCAGTATTTT. Its protein product is CSAGKSGRGSDTQYF.

This clonotype came up many times. Germline is not matched at one junction end, which may reflect a read error. This chain connects TRBV5-1 to TRBJ2-3, with unresolved D. Per germline, CDR1 SGHRS and CDR2 YFSETQ. This CDR3 comprises 11 residues. CDR3 protein: CASSVTDTQYF. DNA of the CDR3: TGTGCCAGTAGTGTCACAGATACGCAGTATTTT.

Only a few counts were recorded for this clonotype. The chain is built from TRBV7-2 and TRBJ2-3; D gene unclear. V dropped 8 bases and J dropped 4 bases, with 16 bases sitting between them. The CDR3 runs to 14 residues. CDR1 SGHTA and CDR2 FQGNSA come from the germline V gene. This CDR3 reads CASATRLLSDTQYF. The DNA for the CDR3 is TGTGCCAGCGCTACTCGTCTTTTGTCAGATACGCAGTATTTT.

This clonotype has just a few counts. The V call is TRBV5-1, the J call TRBJ2-5; 9 bases agree with TRBD2. CDR3 length: 17 residues. J lost 0 bases, V lost 4 bases, and 10 bases had no gene match. The germline V gene has CDR1 SGHRS and CDR2 YFSETQ. CDR3 in DNA: TGCGCCAGCAGCGAGGGACTAGCTCATACTAACCAAGAGACCCAGTACTTC. The encoded protein is CASSEGLAHTNQETQYF.

This clonotype was detected a few times. V and J are TRBV6-2 or TRBV6-3 and TRBJ1-1; D remains ambiguous. In germline, CDR1 is MNHEY, CDR2 SVGEGT. This CDR3 region has 14 residues. V lost 5 bases and J 4 bases, leaving 14 bases between the germline ends. CDR3 amino acids: CASSTTALGTEAFF. The CDR3 DNA reads as TGTGCCAGCAGTACCACCGCCCTGGGCACTGAAGCTTTCTTT.

The table lists this clonotype with a few counts. The V call is TRBV6-2 or TRBV6-3, the J call TRBJ2-2, with 10 nucleotides matching TRBD2. The V segment lost 6 bases and the J segment 1 base; nucleotides outside the gene matches: 8. This CDR3 has 17 amino acids. Germline-derived CDR1 and CDR2 are MNHEY and SVGEGT. DNA for the CDR3: TGTGCCAGCAGCCGACGAACTAGCGGGGAGAACACCGGGGAGCTGTTTTTT. Its translation: CASSRRTSGENTGELFF.

The genes are TRBV29-1 and TRBJ1-2, with D possibly TRBD1 on 5 matching bases. V was cut by 4 bases and J by 8 bases, with 11 bases left in between. Per the germline V gene, CDR1 is SQVTM and CDR2 is ANQGSEA. This CDR3 spans 11 amino acids. This CDR3 reads CSVVRGDGYTF. In DNA, the CDR3 is TGCAGCGTTGTACGCGGGGACGGCTACACCTTC. Full variable domain (missing parts from reference TRBV29-1 and TRBJ1-2): SAVISQKPSRDICQRGTSLTIQCQVDSQVTMMFWYRQQPGQSLTLIATANQGSEATYESGFVIDKFPISRPNLTFSTLTVSNMSPEDSSIYLCSVVRGDGYTFGSGTRLTVV.

The table lists this clonotype with a few counts. The gene calls are TRBV12-3 or TRBV12-4 and TRBJ2-5, with a weak D call TRBD1 (5 bases). The CDR3 is 15 amino acids. The V end was cut by 5 bases, the J end by 2 bases, with 15 bases between. CDR3 nucleotides: TGTGCCAGCAGTGACTGGGGCCTGCCACAAGAGACCCAGTACTTC. It yields the protein CASSDWGLPQETQYF.

J is TRBJ2-2 and V is TRBV27; D is possibly TRBD1 or TRBD2 (5 bases each). The V gene lost 3 bases and the J gene lost 9 bases, with 17 bases spanning the gap. The germline CDR1 and CDR2 sequences are MNHEY and SMNVEV (reference sequence). This CDR3 has 15 residues. The CDR3 spells CASSFGDRIKRELFF. CDR3 bases: TGTGCCAGCAGTTTTGGGGACCGGATCAAAAGGGAGCTGTTTTTT.